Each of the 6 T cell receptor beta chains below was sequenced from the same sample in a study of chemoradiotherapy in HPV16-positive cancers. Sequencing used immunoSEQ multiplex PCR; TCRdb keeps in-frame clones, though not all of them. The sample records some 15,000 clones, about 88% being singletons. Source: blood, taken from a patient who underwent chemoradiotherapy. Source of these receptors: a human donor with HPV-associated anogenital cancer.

Here the CDR3 reads CASSLATINEQFF. In nucleotides, the CDR3 is TGTGCCAGCAGCTTGGCGACAATCAATGAGCAGTTCTTC. The chain links TRBV5-5 to TRBJ2-1; D is uncertain. The CDR3 length is 13 residues. The germline V gene has CDR1 SGHKS and CDR2 YYEKEE (reference sequence). Trimming stripped 0 bases from V and 6 bases from J, with 7 bases between.

DNA for the CDR3: TGCAGCGTCGCCAGTGGCACCGGGGAGCTGTTTTTT. This sequence encodes CSVASGTGELFF. This chain uses TRBV29-1 with TRBJ2-2, with D uncertain. The germline CDR1 and CDR2 sequences are SQVTM and ANQGSEA. The CDR3 spans 12 residues. Trimming pared 6 bases from V and 4 bases from J, leaving 9 bases between.

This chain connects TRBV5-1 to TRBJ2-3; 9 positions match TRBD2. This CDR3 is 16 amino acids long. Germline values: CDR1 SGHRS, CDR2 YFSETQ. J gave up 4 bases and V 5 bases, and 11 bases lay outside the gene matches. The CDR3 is CASSTGTSLFSDTQYF. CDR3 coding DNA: TGCGCCAGCAGTACCGGGACTAGCTTATTCTCAGATACGCAGTATTTT.

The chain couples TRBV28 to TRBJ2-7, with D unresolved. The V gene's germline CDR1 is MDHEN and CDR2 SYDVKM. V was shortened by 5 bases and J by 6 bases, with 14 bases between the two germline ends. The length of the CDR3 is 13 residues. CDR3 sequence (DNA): TGTGCCAGCAGTCGTCCTGCCCCCGGCGAGCAGTACTTC. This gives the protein CASSRPAPGEQYF.

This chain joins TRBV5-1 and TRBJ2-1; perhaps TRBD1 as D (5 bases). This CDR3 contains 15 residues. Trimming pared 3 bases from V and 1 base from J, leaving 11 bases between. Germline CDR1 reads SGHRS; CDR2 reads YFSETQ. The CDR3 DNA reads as TGCGCCAGCAGCTACGGGCAGGGTTCCTACAATGAGCAGTTCTTC. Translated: CASSYGQGSYNEQFF.

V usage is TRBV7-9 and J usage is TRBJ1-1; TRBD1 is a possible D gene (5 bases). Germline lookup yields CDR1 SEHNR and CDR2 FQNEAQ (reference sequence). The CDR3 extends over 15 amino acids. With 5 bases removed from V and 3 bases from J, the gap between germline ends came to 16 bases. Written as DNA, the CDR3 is TGTGCCAGCAGCCCCGGAGGGAGGGGAGACACTGAAGCTTTCTTT. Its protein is CASSPGGRGDTEAFF.